This TCR beta chain was sequenced for a study of T cell repertoires in cytomegalovirus infection. Looking at the study overall: Public TCR beta signatures marked donors with CMV infection and the matching HLA. Overall study findings and caveats: Of the TCR beta families, the public ones yielded a cumulative frequency that identified carriers of CMV plus the relevant HLA. Across the ex vivo response, the dominant clonotypes were HLA-C-restricted CMV-specific TCR beta clonotypes.

TCRdb itself ran the reads through MiXCR, one entry per CDR3 protein. The sample includes hundreds of thousands of distinct CDR3 sequences, around 32% of them seen just once. This CDR3 is 15 amino acids long. Per the germline V gene, CDR1 is MGHRA and CDR2 is YSYEKL. V lost 8 bases and J 0 bases, leaving 14 bases between the germline ends. This clonotype was counted many times. The antigen is not known. The rearrangement uses TRBV4-1 and TRBJ1-5; weak D call: TRBD1 (6 bases). This clonotype was obtained from a human donor in good health (CMV status not recorded). Some clones in this sample may be carry-over from other donors' samples. Specimen: PBMCs. In DNA, the CDR3 is TGCGCCAGCGGGCGGACAGACAGTAGCAATCAGCCCCAGCATTTT. It codes for CASGRTDSSNQPQHF.